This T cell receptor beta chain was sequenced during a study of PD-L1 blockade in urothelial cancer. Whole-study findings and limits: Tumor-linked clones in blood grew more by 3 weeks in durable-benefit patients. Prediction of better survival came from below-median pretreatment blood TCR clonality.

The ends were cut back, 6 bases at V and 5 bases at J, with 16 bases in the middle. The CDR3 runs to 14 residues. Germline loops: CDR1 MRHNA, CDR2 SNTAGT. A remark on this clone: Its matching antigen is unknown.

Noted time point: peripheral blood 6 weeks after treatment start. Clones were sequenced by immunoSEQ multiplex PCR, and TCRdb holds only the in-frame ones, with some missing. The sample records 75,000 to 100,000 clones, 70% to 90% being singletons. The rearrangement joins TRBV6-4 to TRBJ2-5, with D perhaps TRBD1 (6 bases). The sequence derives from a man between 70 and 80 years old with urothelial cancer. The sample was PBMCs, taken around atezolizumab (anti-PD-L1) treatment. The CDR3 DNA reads TGTGCCAGCAGCCTTGAGACAGGAGCCGAGACCCAGTACTTC. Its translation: CASSLETGAETQYF.